This TCR beta chain was identified in a study of T cell changes during pregnancy in multiple sclerosis. The data were produced by immunoSEQ multiplex PCR, yet TCRdb's version contains in-frame clones alone and is incomplete. The sample has 95,000 to 100,000 clones; more than 85% are singletons. Notes on this clone: The sample contains more than one DNA sequence encoding this CDR3.

The receptor was isolated from a female donor with multiple sclerosis, enrolled in a pregnancy study. This material consisted of peripheral blood, taken in the second trimester of pregnancy.

The CDR3 DNA reads as TGTGCCAGCTCAAGGCAGGGGTACGAGCAGTACTTC. This codes for CASSRQGYEQYF. The chain links TRBV18 to TRBJ2-7; D perhaps matches TRBD1 (6 bases). The V end lost 5 bases, the J end lost 4 bases, and 9 bases lay between the germline ends. Germline V gives CDR1 KGHSH, CDR2 LQKENI. This CDR3 is built from 12 residues. Looking up the rest from reference TRBV18 and TRBJ2-7 gives the full variable domain: NAGVMQNPRHLVRRRGQEARLRCSPMKGHSHVYWYRQLPEEGLKFMVYLQKENIIDESGMPKERFSAEFPKEGPSILRIQQVVRGDSAAYFCASSRQGYEQYFGPGTRLTVT.